The text below deals with one T cell receptor beta chain. This sample was included in a study of T cell responses to AZD1222 COVID-19 vaccine. TCRdb keeps only in-frame clones here, not all; method: immunoSEQ multiplex PCR. Among 150,000 to 200,000 clones, about 90% were seen once, and the ten largest hold approximately 6.2%. V was shortened by 5 bases and J by 4 bases, with 9 bases between the two germline ends. CDR3 size: 13 residues. Germline V gives CDR1 MDHEN, CDR2 SYDVKM. The chain links TRBV28 to TRBJ2-4, with D perhaps matching TRBD1 (5 bases). This sample comprised peripheral blood, obtained 28 days after the second AZD1222 dose. The receptor's source is an adult who received the AZD1222 COVID-19 vaccine. The CDR3 reads CASSQGGKNIQYF. The DNA for the CDR3 is TGTGCCAGCAGTCAGGGTGGGAAAAACATTCAGTACTTC.